This TCR beta chain was obtained from a study of cytomegalovirus exposure and HLA in healthy donors. V trimming: 8 bases; J trimming: 7 bases; junction bases outside the gene matches: 8. Germline V gene data show CDR1 as SGHAT and CDR2 as FQNNGV. This CDR3 is built from 14 residues. PCR amplification relied on 60 Vbeta primers (plus 13 Jbeta primers). Measured with immunoSEQ multiplex PCR; TCRdb has only the in-frame clones, and not every one. Found here are about 100,000 clones, roughly four fifths of them singletons; the top ten hold 13% to 15%. Source material: PBMCs. This clonotype originated in a male donor in good health and CMV-seropositive. J is TRBJ1-4 and V is TRBV11-2; 9 bases line up with TRBD1. The CDR3 loop reads CASGSGTGREKLFF. The DNA for the CDR3 is TGTGCCAGCGGATCCGGGACAGGGCGTGAAAAACTGTTTTTT.